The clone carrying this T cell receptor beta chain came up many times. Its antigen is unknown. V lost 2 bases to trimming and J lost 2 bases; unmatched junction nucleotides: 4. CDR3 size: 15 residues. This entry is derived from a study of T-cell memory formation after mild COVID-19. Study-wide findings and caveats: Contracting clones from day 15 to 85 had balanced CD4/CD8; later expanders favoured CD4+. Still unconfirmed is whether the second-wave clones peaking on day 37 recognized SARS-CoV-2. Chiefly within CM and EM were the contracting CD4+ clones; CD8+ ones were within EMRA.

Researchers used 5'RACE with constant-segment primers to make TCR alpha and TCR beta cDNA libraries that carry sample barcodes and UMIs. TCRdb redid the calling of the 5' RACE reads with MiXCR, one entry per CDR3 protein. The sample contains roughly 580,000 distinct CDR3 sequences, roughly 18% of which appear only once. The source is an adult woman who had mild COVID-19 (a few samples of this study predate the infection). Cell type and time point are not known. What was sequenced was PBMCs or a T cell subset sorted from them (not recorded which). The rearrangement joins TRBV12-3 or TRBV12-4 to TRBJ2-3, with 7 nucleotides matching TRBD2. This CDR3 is CASSLSSGDTDTQYF. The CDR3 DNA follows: TGTGCCAGCAGTTTATCTAGCGGTGACACAGATACGCAGTATTTT.